Following are 15 T cell receptor beta chains from one sample sequenced in a study of CD8+ T cells in alopecia areata. Specified treatment: oral pan-JAK inhibitor, 5-10 mg twice daily. In each case, RNA was isolated and then reverse transcribed into cDNA as the sequencing template. Clones were sequenced by immunoSEQ multiplex PCR, and TCRdb holds only the in-frame ones, with some missing. The sample carries roughly 120,000 clones, around 58% recorded once. Sample: CD8+ T cells sorted from blood, taken at week 4, from a patient treated with tofacitinib. The receptor source for this set is a human donor with alopecia areata.

The J gene is TRBJ1-2, the V gene TRBV21-1. TRBV21-1 is labeled a pseudogene. The CDR3 totals 14 residues. The CDR3 DNA follows: TGTGCCAGCAGCTATATGTCGTCCGGATATGGCTACACCTTC. Translation: CASSYMSSGYGYTF.

The chain recombines TRBV30 with TRBJ2-2; the match to TRBD1 covers 9 bases. The CDR3 totals 16 residues. Trimming took 2 bases from V and 6 from J; bases not matched to a gene: 10. Germline V lookup: CDR1 GTSNPN, CDR2 SVGIG (reference sequence). CDR3 amino acids: CAWSLTGGIVAGELFF. The CDR3 DNA is TGTGCCTGGAGTTTAACAGGGGGCATCGTCGCCGGGGAGCTGTTTTTT. The full variable domain, with the rest looked up from reference TRBV30 and TRBJ2-2, is SQTIHQWPATLVQPVGSPLSLECTVEGTSNPNLYWYRQAAGRGLQLLFYSVGIGQISSEVPQNLSASRPQDRQFILSSKKLLLSDSGFYLCAWSLTGGIVAGELFFGEGSRLTVL.

This CDR3 is CAWEGSGYYGYTF. The CDR3 nucleotides read TGTGCCTGGGAAGGGTCTGGATACTATGGCTACACCTTC. V and J are TRBV30 and TRBJ1-2; no clear D gene. Trimming stripped 5 bases from V and 3 bases from J, with 13 bases between. CDR3 length equals 13 residues. Germline loops: CDR1 GTSNPN, CDR2 SVGIG (reference sequence).

This clone was found once. J is TRBJ2-1 and V is TRBV27, with a possible D match to TRBD2 (6 bases). This CDR3 region has 12 residues. V was clipped by 5 bases and J by 7 bases, with 9 bases between them. The germline V gene encodes CDR1 MNHEY and CDR2 SMNVEV (reference sequence). The CDR3 DNA reads TGTGCCAGCAGTATCGCGGGGAATGAGCAGTTCTTC. Translating gives CASSIAGNEQFF.

The V gene is TRBV27, the J gene TRBJ2-1, with 7 positions matching TRBD2. From germline, CDR1 is MNHEY and CDR2 SMNVEV (reference sequence). V was clipped by 6 bases and J by 1 base; unmatched bases: 3. CDR3 length: 14 residues. The CDR3 DNA reads TGTGCCAGCAGCCGGACTAGTTCCTACAATGAGCAGTTCTTC. Translation gives CASSRTSSYNEQFF.

The V gene is TRBV30, the J gene TRBJ2-3, with 9 bases that match TRBD2. The CDR3 is 15 amino acids. Germline V gene lookup returns CDR1 GTSNPN and CDR2 SVGIG (reference sequence). V gave up 0 bases and J gave up 3 bases; unmatched junction bases: 4. CDR3 sequence: CAWSVPSGVTDTQYF. In nucleotides, the CDR3 is TGTGCCTGGAGTGTACCTAGCGGGGTTACAGATACGCAGTATTTT.

The chain couples TRBV2 to TRBJ2-7, with D tentatively TRBD1 (5 bases). Between the trimmed V and J ends, which lost 3 bases and 0 bases, there was a span of 6 bases. The CDR3 has 13 amino acids. Germline CDR1 and CDR2: SNHLY and FYNNEI. CDR3 DNA: TGTGCCAGCAGTGACAGGGCCTCCTACGAGCAGTACTTC. Its translation: CASSDRASYEQYF. Full variable domain (remainder filled in from reference TRBV2 and TRBJ2-7): EPEVTQTPSHQVTQMGQEVILRCVPISNHLYFYWYRQILGQKVEFLVSFYNNEISEKSEIFDDQFSVERPDGSNFTLKIRSTKLEDSAMYFCASSDRASYEQYFGPGTRLTVT.

Worth noting for this clone: This same CDR3 is encoded by further DNA sequences in the sample. V is TRBV29-1 and J is TRBJ2-2; D ambiguous. V lost 0 bases to trimming and J lost 6 bases, with 5 bases between them. The CDR3 consists of 12 residues. The germline gives CDR1 SQVTM, CDR2 ANQGSEA. CDR3 nucleotides: TGCAGCGTTGAAGATCTGTCCGGGGAGCTGTTTTTT. Protein sequence: CSVEDLSGELFF.

This clone was detected a few times. The J gene is TRBJ1-5, the V gene TRBV30, with TRBD1 identical over 7 bases. Germline trimming cut 3 bases from V and 2 bases from J; bases unmatched to any gene: 4. This CDR3 has 14 residues. Germline values: CDR1 GTSNPN, CDR2 SVGIG (reference sequence). As DNA, the CDR3 is TGTGCCTGGAGGTCCACAGGGGGCAATCAGCCCCAGCATTTT. Encoded protein: CAWRSTGGNQPQHF.

The chain has TRBV30 and TRBJ2-3; 7 bases align to TRBD2. V was pared by 4 bases and J by 4 bases, with 17 bases of the junction left unmatched. CDR3 size: 17 residues. Germline V CDR1 and CDR2: GTSNPN, SVGIG (reference sequence). CDR3 nucleotides: TGTGCCTGGAATGGACTAGTTAAAGCGAAAAGTCCAGATACGCAGTATTTT. Its translation is CAWNGLVKAKSPDTQYF.

The chain uses TRBV5-6 and TRBJ2-1, with D unresolved. The V end lost 4 bases, the J end lost 8 bases, and 7 bases lay between the germline ends. This CDR3 spans 11 amino acids. From germline, CDR1 is SGHDT and CDR2 YYEEEE. The chain's CDR3 is CASSLGHEQFF. The CDR3 DNA sequence: TGTGCCAGCAGCCTCGGCCATGAGCAGTTCTTC.

V gene TRBV30 combines with J gene TRBJ2-5; 12 nucleotides agree with TRBD2. In germline, CDR1 is GTSNPN, CDR2 SVGIG (reference sequence). This CDR3 is 17 amino acids long. Trimming removed 7 bases from V and 4 bases from J; junction bases left unmatched: 16. CDR3 sequence: CASSSGGALGGLETQYF. The CDR3 coding sequence is TGTGCCTCCTCTAGCGGGGGGGCCTTAGGGGGCCTAGAGACCCAGTACTTC.

This clone was recorded a few times. The chain uses TRBV6-5 and TRBJ2-3; no clear D gene. There are 15 residues in the CDR3. Per germline, CDR1 MNHEY and CDR2 SVGAGI. Trimming cost V 0 bases and J 3 bases, with 10 bases left between them. CDR3 in DNA: TGTGCCAGCAGTTACTCGAAGCTTCTGACAGATACGCAGTATTTT. Its translation: CASSYSKLLTDTQYF.

This clone was observed a single time. This chain uses TRBV29-1 with TRBJ2-5; maybe TRBD2 (5 bases). This CDR3 is 15 amino acids long. V was pared by 3 bases and J by 1 base, with 15 bases between. The germline V gene encodes CDR1 SQVTM and CDR2 ANQGSEA. CDR3 nucleotide sequence: TGCAGCGTTGATATCCGGGGAATGGCCCAAGAGACCCAGTACTTC. Amino acids: CSVDIRGMAQETQYF. Combining the CDR3 with reference TRBV29-1 and TRBJ2-5 gives the whole variable domain SAVISQKPSRDICQRGTSLTIQCQVDSQVTMMFWYRQQPGQSLTLIATANQGSEATYESGFVIDKFPISRPNLTFSTLTVSNMSPEDSSIYLCSVDIRGMAQETQYFGPGTRLLVL.

The chain uses TRBV14 and TRBJ1-2; D perhaps matches TRBD1 (6 bases). Germline CDR1 reads SGHDN; CDR2 reads FVKESK. V dropped 4 bases and J dropped 0 bases, with 9 bases sitting between them. This CDR3 is 14 amino acids long. The CDR3 reads CASSRDTTNYGYTF. The CDR3 DNA sequence: TGTGCCAGCAGCCGGGACACTACTAACTATGGCTACACCTTC.